In this sample, the clone carrying this T cell receptor beta chain turned up many times. Antigen specificity is unknown. These data are taken from a study of T-cell memory formation after mild COVID-19. Points from the study as a whole: Clones contracting across day 15 to 85 had a balanced CD4/CD8 profile; later expanding clones leaned CD4+.

Via MiXCR, TCRdb re-called the 5' RACE reads, giving one row per CDR3 protein. The sample contains tens of thousands of distinct CDR3 sequences, 6% to 9.5% of which appear only once. V was cut by 0 bases and J by 8 bases, with 16 bases left in between. Germline V gene lookup returns CDR1 LGHDT and CDR2 YNNKEL (reference sequence). The CDR3 length is 15 residues. The V gene is TRBV3-1, the J gene TRBJ1-2; TRBD1 might be the D (6 bases). Material: PBMCs or a T cell subset sorted from them (not recorded which). This clonotype was sampled from an adult woman who had mild COVID-19 (a few samples of this study predate the infection). Cell type and time point are not known. The CDR3 loop is CASSQDWWSGEGYTF. CDR3 bases: TGTGCCAGCAGCCAAGATTGGTGGTCAGGGGAAGGCTACACCTTC.